This paragraph covers one TCR beta chain sequence. In this sample, this clonotype turned up a few times. Its recognized antigen is unknown. No much larger clone is present one base from it, and per-base qualities are unavailable. The data derive from a study of T-cell memory formation after mild COVID-19 (dated by TCRdb to the early 2020s). Regarding the study in general: TCR sequence clusters from the two donors were found to be largely donor specific. The cohort was made up of two young adult volunteers, one female and one male, who were previously healthy. In two donors, T-cell clones that expanded and contracted after mild COVID-19 were followed by sequencing TCRalpha and TCRbeta repertoires longitudinally.

Ficoll-Paque density gradient centrifugation was the method used to isolate PBMCs. The listed sequencing device is Illumina NovaSeq 6000. Using 5'RACE with constant-segment primers, TCRalpha and TCRbeta cDNA libraries were constructed, with sample barcodes and unique molecular identifiers added in the process. Trizol reagent was used to extract RNA from every sample. The libraries were amplified in two PCR steps, and the second step added a second sample barcode and Illumina TruSeq adapters. Sequencing of libraries was performed on an Illumina NovaSeq with 2 x 150 bp paired-end reads. The original methods were these. Demultiplexing of reads and collapsing into UMI-guided consensus sequences were performed with migec v1.2.7. Using mixcr v2.1.11, UMI consensuses were aligned to TRA and TRB V and J templates and then assembled into clonotypes. A clonotype was counted as expanded or contracted only if both edgeR and NoisET called the change significant, with noise models trained on biological replicates. For edgeR calls, a false discovery rate-adjusted p below 0.01 and a log2 fold-change threshold of 1 were applied. As an exploratory analysis of dynamics, max-normalized trajectories of the 1000 most abundant clonotypes were examined with PCA combined with hierarchical clustering. The CD4 or CD8 phenotype of responding clones was assigned using the separately sequenced CD4+ and CD8+ repertoires. TCRdb reworked the public reads: Q25 trimming with fastp, MiXCR clone assembly, productive beta chains retained. Rows are unified per CDR3 protein, each entry keeping the most common DNA and genes. The authors' filters were not applied to this entry. The sample table lists 250,000 or so distinct CDR3 sequences, about a sixth of them with a count of one. The ten largest clones take up 23% of the sample.

Beyond this particular receptor, the publication reports: Contracting CD4+ clones were located mainly in the CM and EM memory subsets, whereas CD8+ clones were found to be enriched in EMRA. Clones contracting from day 15 to 85 had balanced CD4/CD8 phenotypes, while a second wave expanding from day 15 to 37 was biased towards CD4+. The study included only a couple of mild cases, and larger cohorts that include severe cases with pre-infection samples were judged to be necessary. Whether the second-wave clones peaking on day 37 were SARS-CoV-2 specific was not confirmed. Some responding clones were found in pre-infection memory, which suggests that pre-existing cross-reactive memory T cells took part in the SARS-CoV-2 response.

From the cysteine up to the phenylalanine, the CDR3 has a length of 14 residues. The read is trimmed to its CDR3 DNA, 42 bases read in frame from base 1. The germline V gene encodes CDR1 SGHTA and CDR2 FQGTGA. Germline trimming amounts to 5 bases on V and 4 bases on J, with 6 as the count of junction bases outside the gene matches. This clonotype was obtained from a man between 18 and 29 years old who had mild COVID-19 (a few samples of this study predate the infection). The sample titles of this study are shuffled in the database, so cell type and time point are left out; the donor was told from shared clones. Sequencing was carried out using PBMCs or a T cell subset sorted from them (not recorded which). The chain joins TRBV7-3 to TRBJ1-1; 8 bases in between match TRBD1. Read as DNA, the sequence is TGTGCCAGCAGCGTGCACAGGGGGAGCACTGAAGCTTTCTTT. This gives the protein CASSVHRGSTEAFF.